These T cell receptor beta chains were read from a single sample in a study of CD8+ T cells in alopecia areata. TCRdb keeps only in-frame clones here, not all; method: immunoSEQ multiplex PCR. This sample carries hundreds of thousands of clones, roughly 60% of them seen once, and the ten largest clones take approximately 2%. Sequences were derived from CD4+ T cells sorted from blood, sampled at week 24, from a patient treated with tofacitinib. These receptors came from a human donor with alopecia areata. The CDR3 runs from the conserved cysteine through the conserved F or W. D genes are given only for firm matches. Clone size is stated in some rows and not others, as once, few, many or a class when expanded.

v_gene	abundance	j_gene	d_gene	CDR3aa	CDR3nt
TRBV10-3	.	TRBJ1-2	.	CAISEFTGTQPNYGYTF	TGTGCCATCAGTGAGTTTACCGGGACCCAGCCTAACTATGGCTACACCTTC
TRBV6-6	.	TRBJ2-5	.	CASSYSIRPGTQYF	TGTGCCAGCAGTTACTCGATCCGGCCCGGGACCCAGTACTTC
TRBV4-1	.	TRBJ1-2	.	CASSHPGPGYGYTF	TGCGCCAGCAGCCATCCAGGGCCGGGCTATGGCTACACCTTC
TRBV28	medium-sized	TRBJ2-3	.	CASSSVQTDTQYF	TGTGCCAGCAGTTCAGTACAGACAGATACGCAGTATTTT
TRBV2	once	TRBJ2-5	TRBD2	CASRGLAGETQYF	TGTGCCAGCAGGGGACTAGCGGGCGAGACCCAGTACTTC
TRBV14	few	TRBJ2-2	.	CASSQVPYTGELFF	TGTGCCAGCAGCCAAGTCCCGTACACCGGGGAGCTGTTTTTT
TRBV5-1	once	TRBJ2-1	.	CASSLGEDNEQFF	TGCGCCAGCAGCTTGGGAGAGGACAATGAGCAGTTCTTC
TRBV11-2	.	TRBJ1-4	TRBD1	CASSLGGTGGREKLFF	TGTGCCAGCAGCTTGGGGGGTACAGGGGGCCGAGAAAAACTGTTTTTT
TRBV29-1	few	TRBJ2-3	.	CSVEGRFTDTQYF	TGCAGCGTTGAAGGCAGATTCACAGATACGCAGTATTTT
TRBV29-1	.	TRBJ1-2	.	CSVGQGLNYGYTF	TGCAGCGTCGGCCAGGGGCTTAACTATGGCTACACCTTC
TRBV5-1	.	TRBJ1-3	.	CASSPGGSGNTIYF	TGCGCCAGCAGCCCCGGGGGGTCTGGAAACACCATATATTTT
TRBV4-1	.	TRBJ2-4	TRBD2	CASSLSSSGGAVNIQYF	TGCGCCAGCAGCCTATCCTCTAGCGGGGGGGCAGTAAACATTCAGTACTTC
TRBV5-1	.	TRBJ1-1	TRBD1	CASSSGDREGTEAFF	TGCGCCAGCAGCTCTGGGGACAGGGAAGGCACTGAAGCTTTCTTT
TRBV6-5	few	TRBJ2-3	TRBD1	CASSPDRVTWTQYF	TGTGCCAGCAGTCCTGACAGGGTGACTTGGACGCAGTATTTT
TRBV30	few	TRBJ1-1	.	CAWIGQANTEAFF	TGTGCCTGGATTGGTCAAGCGAACACTGAAGCTTTCTTT
TRBV19	.	TRBJ2-5	TRBD1	CASTPTGAETQYF	TGTGCCAGTACGCCGACAGGGGCAGAGACCCAGTACTTC
TRBV30	.	TRBJ1-3	.	CAWSRGRSSGNTIYF	TGTGCCTGGAGCCGGGGGCGCAGCTCTGGAAACACCATATATTTT
TRBV30	.	TRBJ1-1	.	CAWSVMENTEAFF	TGTGCCTGGAGTGTAATGGAGAACACTGAAGCTTTCTTT
TRBV29-1	few	TRBJ2-7	.	CSVEVSYEQYF	TGCAGCGTTGAGGTCTCTTACGAGCAGTACTTC
TRBV5-1	.	TRBJ1-6	.	CASSSQGTYNSPLHF	TGCGCCAGCAGCTCCCAGGGGACCTATAATTCACCCCTCCACTTT
TRBV6-5	.	TRBJ1-1	.	CASSYSWGNTEAFF	TGTGCCAGCAGTTACTCGTGGGGGAACACTGAAGCTTTCTTT
TRBV20-1	few	TRBJ1-5	.	CSASESQPQHF	TGCAGTGCTAGTGAGTCTCAGCCCCAGCATTTT
TRBV29-1	once	TRBJ2-3	TRBD1	CSVEPGDRGGDTQYF	TGCAGCGTTGAACCAGGAGACAGGGGTGGGGATACGCAGTATTTT
TRBV5-4	.	TRBJ2-3	.	CASSRQGTDTQYF	TGTGCCAGCAGCCGACAGGGCACAGATACGCAGTATTTT
TRBV10-3	.	TRBJ2-5	TRBD2	CAISETASGGETQYF	TGTGCCATCAGTGAGACGGCTAGCGGAGGGGAGACCCAGTACTTC
TRBV4-1	.	TRBJ2-7	.	CASSQEGQVRRAEQYF	TGCGCCAGCAGCCAAGAAGGGCAGGTGCGGCGAGCCGAGCAGTACTTC
TRBV25-1	.	TRBJ2-3	TRBD2	CASSELAGGSSTDTQYF	TGTGCCAGCAGTGAGCTAGCGGGGGGCTCTAGCACAGATACGCAGTATTTT
TRBV18	.	TRBJ2-7	.	CASSPQDRYEQYF	TGTGCCAGCTCACCACAAGACAGATACGAGCAGTACTTC
TRBV7-2	.	TRBJ2-2	.	CASSPVQQGTGELFF	TGTGCCAGCAGCCCAGTCCAGCAGGGGACCGGGGAGCTGTTTTTT
TRBV2	.	TRBJ1-2	TRBD1	CASINVQGPYGYTF	TGTGCCAGCATTAATGTACAGGGGCCCTATGGCTACACCTTC
TRBV5-6	.	TRBJ1-5	TRBD1	CASSLLGTGDNQPQHF	TGTGCCAGCAGCTTGCTCGGGACAGGAGACAATCAGCCCCAGCATTTT
TRBV29-1	.	TRBJ2-2	.	CSVEVRGSGELFF	TGCAGCGTTGAAGTGAGGGGATCCGGGGAGCTGTTTTTT
TRBV5-1	.	TRBJ1-2	.	CASSFDSTEGYGYTF	TGCGCCAGCAGCTTCGACTCCACCGAGGGCTATGGCTACACCTTC
TRBV14	once	TRBJ1-1	.	CASSQGRWTTEAFF	TGTGCCAGCAGCCAAGGGCGGTGGACAACTGAAGCTTTCTTT
TRBV4-2	.	TRBJ2-5	TRBD2	CASSQVLAGGGETQYF	TGTGCCAGCAGCCAAGTTCTGGCGGGGGGAGGAGAGACCCAGTACTTC
TRBV5-1	few	TRBJ1-6	.	CASSRGTGRNSPLHF	TGCGCCAGCAGCAGAGGGACGGGTCGAAATTCACCCCTCCACTTT
TRBV15	.	TRBJ1-6	TRBD1	CATSRDRGATLHF	TGTGCCACCAGCAGAGACAGGGGGGCGACCCTCCACTTT
TRBV29-1	.	TRBJ1-3	.	CSVSYKGNTIYF	TGCAGCGTTTCCTATAAGGGAAACACCATATATTTT
TRBV18	.	TRBJ1-2	.	CASSPRLYGYTF	TGTGCCAGCTCACCACGGCTGTATGGCTACACCTTC
TRBV15	once	TRBJ2-3	.	CATSRDARPLTDTQYF	TGTGCCACCAGCAGAGATGCGAGACCCCTTACAGATACGCAGTATTTT
TRBV29-1	.	TRBJ1-1	TRBD1	CSVVTRPGQSLNTEAFF	TGCAGCGTCGTGACCCGACCGGGACAGTCCCTGAACACTGAAGCTTTCTTT
TRBV23-1	few	TRBJ1-2	TRBD1	CASSQSDQTGRGNGYTF	TGCGCCAGCAGTCAATCCGACCAGACAGGGCGGGGGAATGGCTACACCTTC
TRBV27	many	TRBJ2-6	.	CASSADMGSGANVLTF	TGTGCCAGCAGTGCCGACATGGGCTCTGGGGCCAACGTCCTGACTTTC
TRBV2	.	TRBJ2-5	.	CASSFGETQYF	TGTGCCAGCAGCTTCGGGGAAACCCAGTACTTC